The 6 T cell receptor beta chains in this list originate from one sample, sequenced in a study of blood T cell repertoires in COVID-19. TCRdb keeps only in-frame clones here, not all; method: immunoSEQ multiplex PCR. Here the sample spans approximately 50,000 clones, 85% being singletons. The sequencing input was peripheral blood. These receptors were taken from a man aged 55 to 70 with acute or convalescent COVID-19.

This chain connects TRBV28 to TRBJ2-3; possibly TRBD1 for D (6 bases). The germline V gene has CDR1 MDHEN and CDR2 SYDVKM. V was trimmed by 3 bases and J by 7 bases, leaving 14 bases between them. The CDR3 covers 14 residues. CDR3 DNA: TGTGCCAGCAGTTTCGGGCAGGGGCGTAATACGCAGTATTTT. This sequence encodes CASSFGQGRNTQYF.

The rearrangement uses TRBV18 and TRBJ1-1; weak D call: TRBD1 (5 bases). The length of the CDR3 is 13 residues. Germline V CDR1 and CDR2: KGHSH, LQKENI. V lost 3 bases, J lost 1 base, and 6 bases lay in between. In DNA, the CDR3 is TGTGCCAGCTCACCGACAGCGAACACTGAAGCTTTCTTT. This translates into CASSPTANTEAFF.

V and J are TRBV4-2 and TRBJ2-3, with TRBD1 matching 9 bases. The CDR3 extends over 16 amino acids. Germline V gives CDR1 LGHNA, CDR2 YNFKEQ. J lost 1 base, V lost 0 bases, and 2 bases had no gene match. DNA of the CDR3: TGTGCCAGCAGCCAAGATTGGGACAGGGGCACAGATACGCAGTATTTT. Translating gives CASSQDWDRGTDTQYF.

This chain connects TRBV7-3 to TRBJ2-1; D might be TRBD2 (5 bases). Germline V gives CDR1 SGHTA, CDR2 FQGTGA. The CDR3 totals 15 residues. V dropped 2 bases and J dropped 4 bases, with 12 bases sitting between them. DNA of the CDR3: TGTGCCAGCAGCTTAGCGGGTAGAGAGTACAATGAGCAGTTCTTC. Its protein is CASSLAGREYNEQFF.

This clone is classed as medium-sized (0.01 to 0.1%). The CDR3 sequence: CASSFQGVQETQYF. The CDR3, as DNA: TGTGCCAGCAGTTTCCAGGGTGTGCAAGAGACCCAGTACTTC. V usage is TRBV6-5 and J usage is TRBJ2-5; possibly TRBD1 for D (5 bases). There are 14 residues in the CDR3. Germline V gene lookup returns CDR1 MNHEY and CDR2 SVGAGI. V dropped 4 bases and J dropped 2 bases, with 11 bases sitting between them.

This chain joins TRBV3-1 (or the pseudogene TRBV3-2) and TRBJ1-2; 7 bases are a match to TRBD1. This CDR3 spans 13 amino acids. The germline V gene has CDR1 LGHDT and CDR2 YNNKEL (reference sequence). With 5 bases clipped from V and 4 bases from J, the junction kept 4 bases outside the gene matches. The CDR3 DNA reads TGTGCCAGCAGCTCTCCAGGGGGCTATGGCTACACCTTC. Its protein is CASSSPGGYGYTF.